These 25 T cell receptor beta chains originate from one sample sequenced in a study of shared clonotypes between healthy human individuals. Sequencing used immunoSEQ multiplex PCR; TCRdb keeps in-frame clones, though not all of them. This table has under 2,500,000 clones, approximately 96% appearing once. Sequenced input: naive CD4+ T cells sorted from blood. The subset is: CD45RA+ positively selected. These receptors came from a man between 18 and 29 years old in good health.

CDR3 in DNA: TGTGCCAGCGGCTCGGGGATCTACGAGCAGTACTTC. It specifies CASGSGIYEQYF. J is TRBJ2-7 and V is TRBV7-9; maybe TRBD2 (5 bases). The germline V gene encodes CDR1 SEHNR and CDR2 FQNEAQ (reference sequence). V was shortened by 8 bases and J by 3 bases, with 11 bases between the two germline ends. The CDR3 is made up of 12 amino acids.

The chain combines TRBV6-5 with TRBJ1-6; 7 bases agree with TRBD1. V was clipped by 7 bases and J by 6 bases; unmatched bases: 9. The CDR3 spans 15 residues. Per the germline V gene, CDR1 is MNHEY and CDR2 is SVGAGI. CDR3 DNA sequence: TGTGCCAGCACCCCGACAGGGAATAGTAATTCACCCCTCCACTTT. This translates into CASTPTGNSNSPLHF.

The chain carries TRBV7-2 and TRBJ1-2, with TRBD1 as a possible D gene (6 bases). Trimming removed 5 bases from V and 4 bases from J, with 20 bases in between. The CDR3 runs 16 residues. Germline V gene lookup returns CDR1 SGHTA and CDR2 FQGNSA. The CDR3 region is CASSAHSGGQGYGYTF. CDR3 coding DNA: TGTGCCAGCAGCGCACATTCTGGGGGGCAAGGCTATGGCTACACCTTC. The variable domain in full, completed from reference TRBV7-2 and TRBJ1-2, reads GAGVSQSPSNKVTEKGKDVELRCDPISGHTALYWYRQSLGQGLEFLIYFQGNSAPDKSGLPSDRFSAERTGGSVSTLTIQRTQQEDSAVYLCASSAHSGGQGYGYTFGSGTRLTVV.

The CDR3 nucleotides read TGTGCCAGCAGCTTGGGGTCCGAGTGGACAGGGGGCACTGAAGCTTTCTTT. This gives the protein CASSLGSEWTGGTEAFF. The chain recombines TRBV5-4 with TRBJ1-1; 10 nucleotides align to TRBD1. Germline assignment: CDR1 SGHNT and CDR2 YYREEE (reference sequence). The CDR3 covers 17 residues. V shed 0 bases, J shed 4 bases, and the junction held 9 bases outside the gene matches.

CDR3 coding DNA: TGTGCCAGCAGCGTAGAGGGGGCAGCTGGAAACACCATATATTTT. It translates to CASSVEGAAGNTIYF. The V call is TRBV9, the J call TRBJ1-3; TRBD1 matches 7 bases. V was pared by 0 bases and J by 2 bases, with 2 bases of the junction left unmatched. Germline CDR1 is SGDLS and CDR2 is YYNGEE. CDR3 length: 15 amino acids.

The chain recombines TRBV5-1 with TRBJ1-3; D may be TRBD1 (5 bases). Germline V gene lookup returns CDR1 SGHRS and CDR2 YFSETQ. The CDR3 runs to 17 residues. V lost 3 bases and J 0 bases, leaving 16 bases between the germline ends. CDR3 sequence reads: CASSSRQFPDSGNTIYF. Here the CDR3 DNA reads TGCGCCAGCAGCTCGAGACAGTTTCCCGACTCTGGAAACACCATATATTTT.

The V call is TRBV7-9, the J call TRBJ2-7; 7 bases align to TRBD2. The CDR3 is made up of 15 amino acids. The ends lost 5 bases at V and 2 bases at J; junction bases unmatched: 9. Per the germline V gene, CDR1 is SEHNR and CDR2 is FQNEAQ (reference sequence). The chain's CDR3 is CASSRSGTQPYEQYF. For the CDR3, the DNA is TGTGCCAGCAGCCGAAGCGGGACCCAACCCTACGAGCAGTACTTC.

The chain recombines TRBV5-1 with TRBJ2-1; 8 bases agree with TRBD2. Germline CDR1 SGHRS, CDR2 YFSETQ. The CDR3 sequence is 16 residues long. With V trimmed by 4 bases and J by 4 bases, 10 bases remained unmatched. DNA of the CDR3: TGCGCCAGCAGCCCCGGACTAGCCGCCCCGTACAATGAGCAGTTCTTC. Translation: CASSPGLAAPYNEQFF. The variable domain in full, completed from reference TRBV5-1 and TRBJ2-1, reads KAGVTQTPRYLIKTRGQQVTLSCSPISGHRSVSWYQQTPGQGLQFLFEYFSETQRNKGNFPGRFSGRQFSNSRSEMNVSTLELGDSALYLCASSPGLAAPYNEQFFGPGTRLTVL.

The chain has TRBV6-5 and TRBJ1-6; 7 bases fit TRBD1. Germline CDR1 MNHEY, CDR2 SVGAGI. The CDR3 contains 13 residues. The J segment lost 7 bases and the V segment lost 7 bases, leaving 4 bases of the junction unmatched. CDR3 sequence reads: CASMGQKNSPLHF. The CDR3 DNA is TGTGCCAGCATGGGACAGAAAAATTCACCCCTCCACTTT.

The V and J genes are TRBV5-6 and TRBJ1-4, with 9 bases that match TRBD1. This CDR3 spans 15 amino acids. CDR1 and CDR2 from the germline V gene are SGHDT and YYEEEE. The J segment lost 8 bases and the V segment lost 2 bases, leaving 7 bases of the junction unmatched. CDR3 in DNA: TGTGCCAGCAGCTTTAAGCGGACAGGGGACGAAAAACTGTTTTTT. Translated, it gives CASSFKRTGDEKLFF.

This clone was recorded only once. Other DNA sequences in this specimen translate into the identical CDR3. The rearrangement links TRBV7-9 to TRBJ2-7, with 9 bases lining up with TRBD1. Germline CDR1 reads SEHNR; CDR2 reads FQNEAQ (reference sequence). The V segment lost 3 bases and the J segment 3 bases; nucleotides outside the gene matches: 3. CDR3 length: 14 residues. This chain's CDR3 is CASSLGQGGYEQYF. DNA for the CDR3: TGTGCCAGCAGCTTGGGACAGGGCGGCTACGAGCAGTACTTC.

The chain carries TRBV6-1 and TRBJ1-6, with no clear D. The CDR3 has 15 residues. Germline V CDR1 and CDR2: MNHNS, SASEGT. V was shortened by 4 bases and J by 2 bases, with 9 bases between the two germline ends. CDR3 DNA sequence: TGTGCCAGCAGTGTTGTGGCCCCCTATAATTCACCCCTCCACTTT. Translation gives CASSVVAPYNSPLHF.

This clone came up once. CDR3 sequence (DNA): TGTGCCAGCAAACGGGACACAACAAACTATGGCTACACCTTC. Translation: CASKRDTTNYGYTF. The chain uses TRBV7-9 and TRBJ1-2, with D possibly matching TRBD1 (6 bases). CDR1 and CDR2 (germline): SEHNR, FQNEAQ (reference sequence). With 7 bases removed from V and 2 bases from J, the gap between germline ends came to 14 bases. The CDR3 contains 14 residues.

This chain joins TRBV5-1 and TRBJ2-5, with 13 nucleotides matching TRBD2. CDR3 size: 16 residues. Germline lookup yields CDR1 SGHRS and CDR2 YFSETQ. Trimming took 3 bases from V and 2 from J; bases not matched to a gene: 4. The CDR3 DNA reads TGCGCCAGCAGCTCGGGACTAGCGGGACCTCAAGAGACCCAGTACTTC. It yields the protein CASSSGLAGPQETQYF.

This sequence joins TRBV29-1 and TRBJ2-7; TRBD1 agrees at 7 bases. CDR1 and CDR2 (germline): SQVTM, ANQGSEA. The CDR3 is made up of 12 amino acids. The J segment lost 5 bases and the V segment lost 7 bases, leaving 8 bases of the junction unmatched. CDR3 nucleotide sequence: TGCAGCGCCACGAAGGGGGCCAACGAGCAGTACTTC. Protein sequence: CSATKGANEQYF.

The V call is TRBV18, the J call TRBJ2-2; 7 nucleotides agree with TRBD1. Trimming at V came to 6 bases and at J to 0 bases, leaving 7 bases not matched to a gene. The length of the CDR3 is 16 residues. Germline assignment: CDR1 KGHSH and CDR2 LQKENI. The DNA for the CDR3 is TGTGCCAGCTCCCTCACAGGGGACCCGAACACCGGGGAGCTGTTTTTT. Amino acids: CASSLTGDPNTGELFF.

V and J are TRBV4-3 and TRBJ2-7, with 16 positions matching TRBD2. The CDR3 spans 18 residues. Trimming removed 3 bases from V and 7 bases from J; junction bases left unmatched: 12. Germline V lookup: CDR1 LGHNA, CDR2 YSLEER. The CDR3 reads CASSQVSGTSGRALEQYF. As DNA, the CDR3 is TGCGCCAGCAGCCAGGTCTCCGGGACTAGCGGGAGGGCCCTTGAGCAGTACTTC.

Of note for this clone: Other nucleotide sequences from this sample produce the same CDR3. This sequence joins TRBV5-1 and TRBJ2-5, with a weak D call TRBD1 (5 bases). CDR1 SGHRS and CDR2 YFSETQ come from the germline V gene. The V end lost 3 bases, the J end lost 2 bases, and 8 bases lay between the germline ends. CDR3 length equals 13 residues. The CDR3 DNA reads TGCGCCAGCAGCTCCAGGGTACAAGAGACCCAGTACTTC. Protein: CASSSRVQETQYF.

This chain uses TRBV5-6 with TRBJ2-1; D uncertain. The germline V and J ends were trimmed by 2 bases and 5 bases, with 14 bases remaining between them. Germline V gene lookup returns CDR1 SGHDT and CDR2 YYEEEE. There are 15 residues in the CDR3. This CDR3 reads CASSFEWIVNNEQFF. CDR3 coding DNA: TGTGCCAGCAGCTTCGAATGGATAGTCAACAATGAGCAGTTCTTC.

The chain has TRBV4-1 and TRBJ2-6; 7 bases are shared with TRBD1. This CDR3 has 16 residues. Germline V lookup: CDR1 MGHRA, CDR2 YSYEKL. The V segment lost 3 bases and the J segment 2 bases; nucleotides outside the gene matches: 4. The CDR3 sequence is CASSHSTGAGANVLTF. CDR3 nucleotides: TGCGCCAGCAGCCACTCAACAGGGGCTGGGGCCAACGTCCTGACTTTC.

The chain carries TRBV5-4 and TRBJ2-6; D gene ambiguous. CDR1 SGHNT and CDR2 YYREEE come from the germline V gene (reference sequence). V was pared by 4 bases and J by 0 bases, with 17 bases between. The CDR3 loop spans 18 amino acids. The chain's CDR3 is CASSLERISISGANVLTF. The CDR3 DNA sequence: TGTGCCAGCAGCCTGGAGAGAATTTCAATCTCTGGGGCCAACGTCCTGACTTTC.

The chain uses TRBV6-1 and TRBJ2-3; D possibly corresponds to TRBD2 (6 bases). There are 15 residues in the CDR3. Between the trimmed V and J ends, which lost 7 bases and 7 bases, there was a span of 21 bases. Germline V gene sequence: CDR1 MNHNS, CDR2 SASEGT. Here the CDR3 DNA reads TGTGCCAGCACCCGACTAGTATTATTCGTCAATACGCAGTATTTT. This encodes CASTRLVLFVNTQYF.

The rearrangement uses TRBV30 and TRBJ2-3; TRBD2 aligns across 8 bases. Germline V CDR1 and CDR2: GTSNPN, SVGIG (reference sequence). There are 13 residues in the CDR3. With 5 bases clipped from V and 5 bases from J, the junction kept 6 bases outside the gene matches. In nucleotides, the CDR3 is TGTGCCTGGTCGGGGGGGCCAAGAGATACGCAGTATTTT. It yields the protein CAWSGGPRDTQYF.

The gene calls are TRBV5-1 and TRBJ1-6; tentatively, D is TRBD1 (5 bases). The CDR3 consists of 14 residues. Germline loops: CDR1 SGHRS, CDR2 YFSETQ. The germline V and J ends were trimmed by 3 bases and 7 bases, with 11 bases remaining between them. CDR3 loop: CASSWDDANSPLHF. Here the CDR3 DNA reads TGCGCCAGCAGCTGGGACGATGCCAATTCACCCCTCCACTTT. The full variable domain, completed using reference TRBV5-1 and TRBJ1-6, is KAGVTQTPRYLIKTRGQQVTLSCSPISGHRSVSWYQQTPGQGLQFLFEYFSETQRNKGNFPGRFSGRQFSNSRSEMNVSTLELGDSALYLCASSWDDANSPLHFGNGTRLTVT.

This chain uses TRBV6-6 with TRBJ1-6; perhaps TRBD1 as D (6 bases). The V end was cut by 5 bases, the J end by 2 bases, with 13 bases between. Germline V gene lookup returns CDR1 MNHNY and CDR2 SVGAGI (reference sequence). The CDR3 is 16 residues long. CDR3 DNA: TGTGCCAGCAGTATACCAGGGGAGGCCTATAATTCACCCCTCCACTTT. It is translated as CASSIPGEAYNSPLHF.